This entry features one T cell receptor beta chain sequence. The antigen is undetermined. These data originate in a study of cytomegalovirus exposure and HLA in healthy donors. Study results and limitations: When analyzed later, a missense DCLRE1C variant was found to be linked to TCR beta V- and J-gene trimming. Presence/absence results assume similar sequencing depth per donor, which may not hold. Later analysis placed DRB1 highest and HLA-C lowest in TCR association rates, which differed by HLA locus.

V gave up 6 bases and J gave up 3 bases; unmatched junction bases: 14. This CDR3 is 18 amino acids long. Germline V lookup: CDR1 SNHLY, CDR2 FYNNEI. 60 Vbeta and 13 Jbeta primers were used in PCR. As originally analysed: Later reanalysis found approximately 80 million unique TCR beta chains, roughly 10 million of them shared. TCRdb keeps only in-frame clones here, not all; method: immunoSEQ multiplex PCR. Clonal size and the V and J genes are those of that table, whereas D and trimming came from the DNA. The table has approximately 150,000 clones, 73% seen once; the top ten hold 5% to 6.5%. This chain joins TRBV2 and TRBJ1-2; 12 bases agree with TRBD1. The sample was PBMCs. This TCR derives from a woman aged 18 to 35 in good health and CMV-seropositive. CDR3 in DNA: TGTGCCAGCAGCGACGGGGCGGGACAGGGGGCCGTCCACTATGGCTACACCTTC. Translating it yields CASSDGAGQGAVHYGYTF.